The next 7 T cell receptor beta chains were all read from a single sample in a study of shared clonotypes between healthy human individuals. Profiled with immunoSEQ multiplex PCR; TCRdb holds only in-frame clones, not every one. This table has some 900,000 clones, more than 75% appearing once. Source material: memory CD4+ T cells sorted from blood. Subset reported: CD45RA-negative fraction. Receptors were obtained from a man aged 18 to 30 in good health.

This chain connects TRBV7-8 to TRBJ2-1, with D perhaps matching TRBD1 (6 bases). CDR3 length: 14 residues. Trimming pared 4 bases from V and 10 bases from J, leaving 17 bases between. Germline V CDR1 and CDR2: SGHVS, FQNEAQ. This CDR3 is CASSSTDSLGEQFF. CDR3 sequence (DNA): TGTGCCAGCAGCTCAACGGACAGCCTCGGAGAGCAGTTCTTC.

This clone was seen a few times. The rearrangement joins TRBV2 to TRBJ2-3, with 10 nucleotides matching TRBD2. Germline assignment: CDR1 SNHLY and CDR2 FYNNEI. J gave up 8 bases and V 4 bases, and 3 bases lay outside the gene matches. The CDR3 sequence is 13 residues long. CDR3 nucleotide sequence: TGTGCCAGCAGTGGGACTAGCGGAGGTACGCAGTATTTT. Translated, it gives CASSGTSGGTQYF.

As for this clone: Within the sample, other DNA sequences also encode this same CDR3. The chain couples TRBV18 to TRBJ1-2; no clear D. Germline CDR1 is KGHSH and CDR2 is LQKENI. Trimming shortened V by 2 bases and J by 0 bases, and 4 bases separated the two germline ends. The CDR3 has 13 residues. CDR3 nucleotides: TGTGCCAGCTCACCAGGGTCTAACTATGGCTACACCTTC. It translates to CASSPGSNYGYTF.

The rearrangement joins TRBV10-3 to TRBJ2-7; D possibly corresponds to TRBD2 (5 bases). The CDR3 contains 14 residues. Trimming removed 1 base from V and 1 base from J, with 8 bases in between. Germline values: CDR1 ENHRY, CDR2 SYGVKD. The CDR3 sequence: CAISEFQRSYEQYF. The CDR3 coding sequence is TGTGCCATCAGTGAGTTTCAGCGGTCCTACGAGCAGTACTTC.

This clone occurred a few times. The V and J genes are TRBV7-9 and TRBJ2-7; perhaps D is TRBD1 or TRBD2 (5 bases each). Germline CDR1 is SEHNR and CDR2 is FQNEAQ (reference sequence). Trimming shortened V by 5 bases and J by 6 bases, and 14 bases separated the two germline ends. CDR3 length: 13 amino acids. CDR3 bases: TGTGCCAGCAGCCGCGACGAGGGGAGCGAGCAGTACTTC. Translation gives CASSRDEGSEQYF.

The chain combines TRBV27 with TRBJ2-5, with a weak D call TRBD1 (6 bases). V lost 2 bases to trimming and J lost 5 bases, with 12 bases between them. This CDR3 contains 14 residues. Germline values: CDR1 MNHEY, CDR2 SMNVEV (reference sequence). CDR3 DNA sequence: TGTGCCAGCAGTTTAGTCACAGGGCGGGAGACCCAGTACTTC. Amino acid sequence: CASSLVTGRETQYF.

The chain combines TRBV2 with TRBJ2-1; 15 bases map to TRBD2. There are 17 residues in the CDR3. Germline V CDR1 and CDR2: SNHLY, FYNNEI. V was clipped by 7 bases and J by 7 bases; unmatched bases: 11. The CDR3 DNA sequence: TGTGCCAGCAATACCTACCCGGGACTAGCGGGAGGTAATGAGCAGTTCTTC. It translates to CASNTYPGLAGGNEQFF.